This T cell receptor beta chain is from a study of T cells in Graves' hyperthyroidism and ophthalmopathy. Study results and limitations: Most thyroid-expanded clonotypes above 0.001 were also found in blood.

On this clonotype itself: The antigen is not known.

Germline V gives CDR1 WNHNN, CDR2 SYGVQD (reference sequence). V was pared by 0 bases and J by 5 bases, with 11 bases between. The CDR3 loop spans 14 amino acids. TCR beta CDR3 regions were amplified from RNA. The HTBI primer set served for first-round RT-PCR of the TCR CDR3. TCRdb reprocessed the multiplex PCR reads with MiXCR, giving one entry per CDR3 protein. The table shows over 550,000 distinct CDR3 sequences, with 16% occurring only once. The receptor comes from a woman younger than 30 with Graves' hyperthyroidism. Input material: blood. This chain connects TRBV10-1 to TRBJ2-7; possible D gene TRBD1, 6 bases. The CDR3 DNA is TGCGCCAGCAGTGAGTCCCCCCAGGGGAACGAGCAGTACTTC. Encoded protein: CASSESPQGNEQYF.